This record looks at one T cell receptor (beta chain) sequence and its context. This entry comes from a study of blood T cell repertoires in COVID-19. Study details: Samples of COVID-19 (acute and convalescent) were obtained from the United States, Italy and Spain.

CDR1 is SGHTA and CDR2 is FQGNSA in the germline V gene. The CDR3 contains 16 residues. V shed 1 base and J shed 5 bases, with 15 bases lying between them. In the authors' methods: Nucleated cell counts were estimated from reference gene primer amplification. TCRdb keeps only in-frame clones here, not all; method: immunoSEQ multiplex PCR. V and J calls and clone size are copied from that table; D and trimming were computed from the DNA. The sample records 250,000 to 300,000 clones, around 90% being singletons. Recovery meant two consecutive negative NP/OP PCR tests, professional clearance, or resolved symptoms.

The sequenced material came from PBMCs or T cells enriched from blood (not recorded which). The rearrangement joins TRBV7-2 to TRBJ2-1, with D possibly being TRBD2 (7 bases). This clonotype was sampled from a woman aged 40 to 55 who had recovered from COVID-19. CDR3 amino acids: CASSLVRGTTNNEQFF. The CDR3 nucleotides read TGTGCCAGCAGCTTAGTAAGGGGGACTACTAACAATGAGCAGTTCTTC.